The next 11 T cell receptor beta chains were all read from a single sample in a study of PD-1 blockade in classical Hodgkin lymphoma. Regarding time point: cycle 4 day 1 (C4D1), after less than seven weeks of nivolumab. Autologous stem cell transplantation was followed by relapse in every patient, and brentuximab vedotin exposure varied. The data were produced by immunoSEQ multiplex PCR, yet TCRdb's version contains in-frame clones alone and is incomplete. The sample gives about 85,000 clones, about nine tenths of which show up once; around 3% is in the top ten. The sample in question was peripheral blood mononuclear cells (PBMCs), obtained before the fourth cycle of nivolumab. These receptors were collected from a human donor with classical Hodgkin lymphoma.

CDR3 DNA sequence: TGCGCCAGCAGCCAAGGGGGCTTCATGAACACTGAAGCTTTCTTT. Its translation: CASSQGGFMNTEAFF. The V and J genes are TRBV4-1 and TRBJ1-1, with D perhaps TRBD1 (5 bases). The CDR3 consists of 15 residues. Per the germline V gene, CDR1 is MGHRA and CDR2 is YSYEKL. The ends were cut back, 1 base at V and 0 bases at J, with 9 bases in the middle.

The V call is TRBV2, the J call TRBJ1-2; no definite D call. V was clipped by 3 bases and J by 2 bases, with 10 bases between them. In germline, CDR1 is SNHLY, CDR2 FYNNEI. This CDR3 comprises 14 residues. DNA for the CDR3: TGTGCCAGCAGTGAGGTCTTAGGGAACTATGGCTACACCTTC. As protein: CASSEVLGNYGYTF.

This clone was counted a few times. The chain has TRBV4-2 and TRBJ1-5, with D hard to call. The CDR3 has 15 residues. V was shortened by 0 bases and J by 0 bases, with 6 bases between the two germline ends. Per the germline V gene, CDR1 is LGHNA and CDR2 is YNFKEQ. This CDR3 is CASSQEAASNQPQHF. Written as DNA, the CDR3 is TGTGCCAGCAGCCAAGAGGCGGCTAGCAATCAGCCCCAGCATTTT.

CDR3 sequence reads: CASSSRRGDSRPDTQYF. CDR3 DNA: TGCGCCAGCAGCAGCAGGAGGGGGGACTCTCGCCCAGATACGCAGTATTTT. The genes are TRBV5-1 and TRBJ2-3; D assignment may be TRBD1 or TRBD2 (6 bases each). This CDR3 comprises 17 residues. CDR1 is SGHRS, CDR2 YFSETQ, per germline. V was clipped by 4 bases and J by 4 bases, with 22 bases between them.

This chain links TRBV9 with TRBJ2-1, with D perhaps matching TRBD1 or TRBD2 (6 bases each). Trimming removed 0 bases at V and 4 bases at J, with 14 bases between. The CDR3 contains 16 residues. Germline CDR1 reads SGDLS; CDR2 reads YYNGEE. Here the CDR3 reads CASSVEGGWVYNEQFF. In DNA form, the CDR3 reads TGTGCCAGCAGCGTAGAGGGGGGCTGGGTTTACAATGAGCAGTTCTTC.

V gene TRBV25-1 combines with J gene TRBJ2-2; D may be TRBD1 (6 bases). The germline CDR1 and CDR2 sequences are MGHDK and SYGVNS. CDR3 length: 16 amino acids. The V end lost 4 bases, the J end lost 5 bases, and 17 bases lay between the germline ends. Here the CDR3 DNA reads TGTGCCAGCAGTGGCTTACAGGGAGCGGAGACCGGGGAGCTGTTTTTT. Translation: CASSGLQGAETGELFF.

This chain uses TRBV19 with TRBJ2-3, with D maybe TRBD1 (5 bases). The V end lost 3 bases, the J end lost 3 bases, and 16 bases lay between the germline ends. The CDR3 loop spans 16 amino acids. Germline-derived CDR1 and CDR2 are LNHDA and SQIVND (reference sequence). The CDR3 reads CASSIFRGVSTDTQYF. The CDR3 DNA reads as TGTGCCAGTAGTATTTTTAGGGGTGTCTCAACAGATACGCAGTATTTT.

The chain is built from TRBV6-5 and TRBJ1-1; D is unclear. Germline loops: CDR1 MNHEY, CDR2 SVGAGI. CDR3 length: 13 residues. V lost 7 bases and J 5 bases, leaving 14 bases between the germline ends. CDR3 amino acids: CASTLSAGTEAFF. CDR3 nucleotides: TGTGCCAGCACCTTATCCGCAGGAACTGAAGCTTTCTTT.

The rearrangement joins TRBV5-1 to TRBJ1-1; a weak D match, TRBD1 (6 bases). The CDR3 contains 17 residues. Trimming cost V 2 bases and J 4 bases, with 21 bases left between them. Germline CDR1 reads SGHRS; CDR2 reads YFSETQ. CDR3 residues: CASSFLLGGGRITEAFF. Written as DNA, the CDR3 is TGCGCCAGCAGCTTTTTGTTGGGGGGCGGAAGAATCACTGAAGCTTTCTTT.

This chain joins TRBV5-1 and TRBJ2-5, with 7 bases identical to TRBD2. V gave up 3 bases and J gave up 5 bases; unmatched junction bases: 13. Per germline, CDR1 SGHRS and CDR2 YFSETQ. The CDR3 sequence is 16 residues long. In DNA, the CDR3 is TGCGCCAGCAGCTCATTACTAGCGTTTCTGGTGGAGACCCAGTACTTC. Translation gives CASSSLLAFLVETQYF.

This chain joins TRBV30 and TRBJ1-1; perhaps TRBD1 as D (6 bases). V was trimmed by 4 bases and J by 2 bases, leaving 14 bases between them. The CDR3 contains 14 residues. Germline V gives CDR1 GTSNPN, CDR2 SVGIG (reference sequence). The CDR3 here is CAWMGGAGNTEAFF. CDR3 nucleotide sequence: TGTGCCTGGATGGGGGGGGCGGGCAACACTGAAGCTTTCTTT.